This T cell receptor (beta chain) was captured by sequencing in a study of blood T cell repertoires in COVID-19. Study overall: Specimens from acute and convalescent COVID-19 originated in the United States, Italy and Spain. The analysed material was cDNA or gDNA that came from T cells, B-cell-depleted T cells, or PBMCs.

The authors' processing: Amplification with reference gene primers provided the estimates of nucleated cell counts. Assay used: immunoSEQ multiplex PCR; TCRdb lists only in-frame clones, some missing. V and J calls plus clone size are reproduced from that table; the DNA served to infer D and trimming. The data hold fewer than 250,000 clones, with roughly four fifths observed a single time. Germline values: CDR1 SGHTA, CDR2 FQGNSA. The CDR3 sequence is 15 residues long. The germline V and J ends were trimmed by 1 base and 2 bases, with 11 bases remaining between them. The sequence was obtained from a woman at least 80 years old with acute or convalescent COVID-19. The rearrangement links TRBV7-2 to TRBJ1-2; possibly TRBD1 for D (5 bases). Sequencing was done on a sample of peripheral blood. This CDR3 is CASSLGGGGNYGYTF. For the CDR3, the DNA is TGTGCCAGCAGCTTAGGCGGGGGGGGAAACTATGGCTACACCTTC.